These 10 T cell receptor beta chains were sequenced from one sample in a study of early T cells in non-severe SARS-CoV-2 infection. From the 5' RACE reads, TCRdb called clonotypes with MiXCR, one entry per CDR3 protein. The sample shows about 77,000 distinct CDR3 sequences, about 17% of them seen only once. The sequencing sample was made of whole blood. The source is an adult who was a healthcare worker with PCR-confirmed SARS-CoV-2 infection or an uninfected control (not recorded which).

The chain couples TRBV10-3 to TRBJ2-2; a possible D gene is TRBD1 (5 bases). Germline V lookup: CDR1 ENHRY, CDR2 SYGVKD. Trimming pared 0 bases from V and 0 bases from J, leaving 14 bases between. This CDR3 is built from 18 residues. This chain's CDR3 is CAISESPPDNPNTGELFF. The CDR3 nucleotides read TGTGCCATCAGTGAGTCGCCCCCGGACAACCCGAACACCGGGGAGCTGTTTTTT.

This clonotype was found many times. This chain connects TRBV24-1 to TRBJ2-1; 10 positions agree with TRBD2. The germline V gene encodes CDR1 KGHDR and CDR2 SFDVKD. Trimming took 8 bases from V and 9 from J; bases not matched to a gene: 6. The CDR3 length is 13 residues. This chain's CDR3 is CATKRTSGGEQFF. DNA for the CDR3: TGTGCCACCAAACGGACTAGCGGTGGTGAGCAGTTCTTC.

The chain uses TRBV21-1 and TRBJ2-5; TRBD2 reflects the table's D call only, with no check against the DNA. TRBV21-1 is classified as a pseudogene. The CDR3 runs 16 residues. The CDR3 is CASTKGISGGRVTQYF. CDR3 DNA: TGTGCCAGCACCAAGGGGATTAGCGGGGGTAGAGTGACCCAGTACTTC.

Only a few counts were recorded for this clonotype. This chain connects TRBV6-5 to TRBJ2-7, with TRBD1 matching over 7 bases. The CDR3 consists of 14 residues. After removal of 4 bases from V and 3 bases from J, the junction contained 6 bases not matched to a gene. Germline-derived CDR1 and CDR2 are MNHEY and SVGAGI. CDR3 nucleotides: TGTGCCAGCAGTTCTACAGGGGCCTTCTACGAGCAGTACTTC. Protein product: CASSSTGAFYEQYF.

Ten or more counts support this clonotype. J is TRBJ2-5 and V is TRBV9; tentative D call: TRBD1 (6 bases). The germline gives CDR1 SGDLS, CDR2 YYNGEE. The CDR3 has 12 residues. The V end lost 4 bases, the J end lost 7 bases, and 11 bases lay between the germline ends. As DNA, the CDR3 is TGTGCCAGCAGCCTACCACAGGGGACCCAGTACTTC. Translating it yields CASSLPQGTQYF.

The CDR3 DNA reads as TGCGCCAGCAGCTTAGGTGGGGCGTCCGGGGAGCTGTTTTTT. Translated, it gives CASSLGGASGELFF. V and J are TRBV5-1 and TRBJ2-2; maybe TRBD1 (5 bases). The CDR3 is 14 residues long. Germline values: CDR1 SGHRS, CDR2 YFSETQ. The V gene lost 2 bases and the J gene lost 6 bases, with 11 bases spanning the gap.

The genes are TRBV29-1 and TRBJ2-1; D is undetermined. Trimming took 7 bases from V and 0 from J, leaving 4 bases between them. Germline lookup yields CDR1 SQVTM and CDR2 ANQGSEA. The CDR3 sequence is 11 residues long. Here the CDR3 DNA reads TGCAGCGGGAGCTCCTACAATGAGCAGTTCTTC. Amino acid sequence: CSGSSYNEQFF.

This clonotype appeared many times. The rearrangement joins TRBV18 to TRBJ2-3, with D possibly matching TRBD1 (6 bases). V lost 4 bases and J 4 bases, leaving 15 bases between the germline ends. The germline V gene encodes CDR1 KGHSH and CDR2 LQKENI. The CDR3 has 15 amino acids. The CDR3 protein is CASSLVEGVADTQYF. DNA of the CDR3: TGTGCCAGCTCACTCGTAGAGGGGGTCGCAGATACGCAGTATTTT.

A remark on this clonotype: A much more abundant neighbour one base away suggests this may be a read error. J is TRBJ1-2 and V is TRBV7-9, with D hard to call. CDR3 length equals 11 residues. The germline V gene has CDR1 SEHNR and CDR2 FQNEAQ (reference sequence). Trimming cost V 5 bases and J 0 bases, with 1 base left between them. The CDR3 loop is CASSANYGYTF. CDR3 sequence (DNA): TGTGCCAGCAGCGCTAACTATGGCTACACCTTC.

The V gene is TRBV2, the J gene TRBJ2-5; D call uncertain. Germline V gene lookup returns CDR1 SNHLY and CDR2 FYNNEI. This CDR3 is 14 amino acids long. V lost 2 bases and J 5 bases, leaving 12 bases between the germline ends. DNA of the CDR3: TGTGCCAGCAGTGAAAGCCGTGCCGGGGAGACCCAGTACTTC. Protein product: CASSESRAGETQYF.